These T cell receptor beta chains were read from a single sample in a study of Ad26.COV2.S vaccination and SARS-CoV-2 variants. Sequenced by immunoSEQ multiplex PCR; TCRdb stores in-frame clones only, minus some. This sample yields roughly 400,000 clones, of which roughly 90% are seen a single time; 1.9% belongs to the top ten. This sample comprised peripheral blood, obtained in a trial of Ad26.COV2.S vaccine versus placebo. The receptor set was obtained from a person aged 18 to 65 who received the Ad26.COV2.S COVID-19 vaccine or a placebo. Each CDR3 is given with its conserved first and last residue. Fields, in order: clone size, D gene, J gene, V gene, CDR3 protein, CDR3 DNA. D genes are given only for firm matches. The size of a clone is reported for some rows only, either as once, few or many, or as a class for expanded clones.

size: once; D: TRBD2; J: TRBJ2-1; V: TRBV3-1/TRBV3-2; CDR3: CASSGGTSGNNEQFF; DNA: TGTGCCAGCAGCGGCGGGACTAGCGGGAATAATGAGCAGTTCTTC
size: -; D: TRBD2; J: TRBJ2-4; V: TRBV5-4; CDR3: CASSFLSGLAGVRGGNIQYF; DNA: TGTGCCAGCAGCTTCCTTTCCGGACTAGCGGGAGTCCGAGGGGGAAACATTCAGTACTTC
size: -; D: TRBD1; J: TRBJ2-7; V: TRBV6-2/TRBV6-3; CDR3: CASSPPWTGRTTQQYF; DNA: TGTGCCAGCAGCCCCCCGTGGACAGGGAGGACTACGCAGCAGTACTTC
size: -; D: TRBD1; J: TRBJ1-2; V: TRBV28; CDR3: CASSKGQGTQTSVF; DNA: TGTGCCAGCAGTAAGGGACAGGGGACGCAAACTTCGGTGTTC
size: -; D: -; J: TRBJ2-5; V: TRBV5-1; CDR3: CASSLGVEGFQETQYF; DNA: TGCGCCAGCAGCTTGGGGGTGGAGGGGTTCCAAGAGACCCAGTACTTC
size: -; D: -; J: TRBJ2-6; V: TRBV30; CDR3: CAWSVLWSGANVLTF; DNA: TGTGCCTGGAGTGTACTTTGGTCAGGAGCCAACGTCCTGACTTTC
size: -; D: -; J: TRBJ2-3; V: TRBV3-1/TRBV3-2; CDR3: CACRSTDTQYF; DNA: TGTGCCTGCCGCAGCACAGATACGCAGTATTTT
size: -; D: TRBD2; J: TRBJ2-3; V: TRBV11-3; CDR3: CASSLGGGSADTQYF; DNA: TGTGCCAGCAGCTTAGGCGGCGGGAGCGCAGATACGCAGTATTTT
size: -; D: TRBD2; J: TRBJ2-1; V: TRBV7-3; CDR3: CASSFTPLAGKVNEQFF; DNA: TGTGCCAGCAGCTTCACCCCACTAGCGGGAAAGGTCAATGAGCAGTTCTTC
size: -; D: TRBD1; J: TRBJ1-2; V: TRBV28; CDR3: CASSGQGWNGYTF; DNA: TGTGCCAGCAGCGGACAGGGCTGGAATGGCTACACCTTC
size: -; D: -; J: TRBJ1-3; V: TRBV7-9; CDR3: CASSLTASGNTIYF; DNA: TGTGCCAGCAGCTTAACCGCCTCTGGAAACACCATATATTTT
size: few; D: -; J: TRBJ2-7; V: TRBV28; CDR3: CASRSPSGRPSF; DNA: TGTGCCAGCCGTTCTCCTTCGGGACGACCCTCCTTC
size: -; D: -; J: TRBJ2-3; V: TRBV5-4; CDR3: CASSLDYPDTQYF; DNA: TGTGCCAGCAGCTTGGACTACCCAGATACGCAGTATTTT
size: -; D: -; J: TRBJ2-7; V: TRBV5-1; CDR3: CASSIDPRTRSLSQYF; DNA: TGCGCCAGCAGCATAGATCCGAGGACAAGGTCCCTTTCGCAGTACTTC
size: -; D: -; J: TRBJ1-5; V: TRBV3-1/TRBV3-2; CDR3: CASSQGGQPQHF; DNA: TGTGCCAGCAGCCAGGGTGGACAGCCCCAGCATTTT
size: -; D: -; J: TRBJ1-1; V: TRBV5-1; CDR3: CASSLGGSVSHSLRLNTEAFF; DNA: TGCGCCAGCAGCTTGGGAGGGAGTGTCTCTCACTCACTTAGATTGAACACTGAAGCTTTCTTT
size: -; D: -; J: TRBJ1-1; V: TRBV29-1; CDR3: CSVGGAAANTEAFF; DNA: TGCAGCGTCGGGGGGGCTGCGGCGAACACTGAAGCTTTCTTT
size: -; D: -; J: TRBJ2-2; V: TRBV19; CDR3: CASTINTGELFF; DNA: TGTGCCAGTACCATTAACACCGGGGAGCTGTTTTTT
size: -; D: -; J: TRBJ2-7; V: TRBV28; CDR3: CASSLSGETTPKLYEQYF; DNA: TGTGCCAGCAGTTTATCAGGCGAAACAACTCCTAAACTCTACGAGCAGTACTTC
size: -; D: -; J: TRBJ2-5; V: TRBV29-1; CDR3: CSLRVGSGTQYF; DNA: TGCAGCCTTCGCGTGGGGTCCGGGACCCAGTACTTC
size: -; D: TRBD2; J: TRBJ2-5; V: TRBV6-2/TRBV6-3; CDR3: CASSRGLALETQYF; DNA: TGTGCCAGCAGCCGGGGACTAGCGCTAGAGACCCAGTACTTC
size: -; D: TRBD2; J: TRBJ2-2; V: TRBV9; CDR3: CASSVGGWEGPTGELFF; DNA: TGTGCCAGCAGCGTAGGAGGGTGGGAGGGCCCGACCGGGGAGCTGTTTTTT
size: once; D: -; J: TRBJ2-5; V: TRBV2; CDR3: CASSGTSQETQYF; DNA: TGTGCCAGCAGTGGGACATCCCAAGAGACCCAGTACTTC
size: -; D: TRBD1; J: TRBJ1-1; V: TRBV3-1/TRBV3-2; CDR3: CASSQVGTEGTEAFF; DNA: TGTGCCAGCAGCCAAGTGGGGACAGAAGGCACTGAAGCTTTCTTT
size: -; D: -; J: TRBJ1-4; V: TRBV7-9; CDR3: CASSVGHLSNEKLFF; DNA: TGTGCCAGCAGCGTAGGACACCTATCAAATGAAAAACTGTTTTTT
size: -; D: TRBD2; J: TRBJ2-1; V: TRBV6-4; CDR3: CASRAGTSPYNEQFF; DNA: TGTGCCAGCAGAGCCGGGACTAGCCCGTACAATGAGCAGTTCTTC
size: -; D: -; J: TRBJ1-4; V: TRBV4-1; CDR3: CASSPGPATNEKLFF; DNA: TGCGCCAGCAGCCCGGGGCCTGCAACTAATGAAAAACTGTTTTTT
size: -; D: -; J: TRBJ1-2; V: TRBV4-1; CDR3: CASSQAGLPNYGYTF; DNA: TGCGCCAGCAGCCAAGCCGGACTACCTAACTATGGCTACACCTTC
size: few; D: -; J: TRBJ1-5; V: TRBV2; CDR3: CASSEARRDQPQHF; DNA: TGTGCCAGCAGTGAAGCGCGCAGGGATCAGCCCCAGCATTTT
size: few; D: TRBD2; J: TRBJ2-5; V: TRBV11-2; CDR3: CASSLAPTTSGSSETQYF; DNA: TGTGCCAGCAGCTTAGCCCCAACGACTAGCGGGAGTTCAGAGACCCAGTACTTC
size: -; D: TRBD1; J: TRBJ2-4; V: TRBV19; CDR3: CASSDRAKNIQYF; DNA: TGTGCCAGTTCGGACAGGGCGAAAAACATTCAGTACTTC
size: -; D: -; J: TRBJ2-2; V: TRBV27; CDR3: CASKRWDTGELFF; DNA: TGTGCCAGCAAGAGGTGGGACACCGGGGAGCTGTTTTTT
size: -; D: TRBD2; J: TRBJ2-7; V: TRBV2; CDR3: CASSGGSFYEQYF; DNA: TGTGCCAGCAGTGGCGGGAGTTTCTACGAGCAGTACTTC
size: -; D: -; J: TRBJ2-7; V: TRBV6-5; CDR3: CASKGFAYEQYF; DNA: TGTGCCAGCAAAGGGTTCGCCTACGAGCAGTACTTC
size: -; D: -; J: TRBJ2-7; V: TRBV23-1; CDR3: CASSRGTDSYEQYF; DNA: TGCGCCAGCAGCCGCGGGACTGATTCGTACGAGCAGTACTTC
size: -; D: -; J: TRBJ1-2; V: TRBV7-9; CDR3: CASLQGNYGYTF; DNA: TGTGCTTCCCTTCAGGGTAACTATGGCTACACCTTC
size: -; D: TRBD1; J: TRBJ2-1; V: TRBV9; CDR3: CASSLGTGNTLNEQFF; DNA: TGTGCCAGCAGCCTTGGGACAGGGAATACCCTCAATGAGCAGTTCTTC
size: -; D: TRBD2; J: TRBJ2-7; V: TRBV4-1; CDR3: CASSQASGGYEQYF; DNA: TGCGCCAGCAGCCAAGCTAGCGGGGGCTACGAGCAGTACTTC
size: -; D: -; J: TRBJ1-3; V: TRBV4-1; CDR3: CASSQDVGGNTIYF; DNA: TGCGCCAGCAGCCAAGATGTAGGGGGAAACACCATATATTTT
size: -; D: TRBD1; J: TRBJ1-3; V: TRBV5-6; CDR3: CASSATGGGNTIYF; DNA: TGTGCCAGCAGCGCAACAGGGGGAGGAAACACCATATATTTT
size: -; D: TRBD2; J: TRBJ2-5; V: TRBV30; CDR3: CAWSVAGAETQYF; DNA: TGTGCCTGGAGTGTAGCGGGAGCAGAGACCCAGTACTTC